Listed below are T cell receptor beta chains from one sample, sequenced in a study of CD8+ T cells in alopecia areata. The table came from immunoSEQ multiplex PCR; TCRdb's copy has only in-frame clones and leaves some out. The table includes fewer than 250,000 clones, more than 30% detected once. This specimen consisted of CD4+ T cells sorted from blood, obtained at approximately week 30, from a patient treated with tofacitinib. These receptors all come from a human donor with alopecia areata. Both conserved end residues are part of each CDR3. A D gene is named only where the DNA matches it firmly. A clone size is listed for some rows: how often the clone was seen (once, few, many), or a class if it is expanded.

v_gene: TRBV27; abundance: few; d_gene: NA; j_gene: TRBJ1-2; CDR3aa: CASSSAGAATYGYTF; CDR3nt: TGTGCCAGCAGTTCAGCAGGGGCTGCTACCTATGGCTACACCTTC
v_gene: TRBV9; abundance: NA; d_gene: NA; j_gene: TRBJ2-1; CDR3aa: CASSANNEQFF; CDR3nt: TGTGCCAGCAGCGCTAACAATGAGCAGTTCTTC
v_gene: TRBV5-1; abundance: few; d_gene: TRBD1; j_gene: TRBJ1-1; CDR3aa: CASSTQDRERAFF; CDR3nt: TGCGCCAGCAGCACGCAGGACAGGGAGCGAGCTTTCTTT
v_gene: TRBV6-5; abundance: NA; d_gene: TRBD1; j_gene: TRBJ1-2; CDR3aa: CASSLRGREGYTF; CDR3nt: TGTGCCAGCAGTCTGAGGGGGCGAGAGGGCTACACCTTC
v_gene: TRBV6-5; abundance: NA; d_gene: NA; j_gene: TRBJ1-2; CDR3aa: CASSSGGNANYGYTF; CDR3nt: TGTGCCAGCAGTTCGGGGGGGAATGCTAACTATGGCTACACCTTC
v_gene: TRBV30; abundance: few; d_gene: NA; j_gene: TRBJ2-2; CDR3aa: CAWRAKDGTGWGELFF; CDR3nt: TGTGCCTGGAGAGCAAAAGACGGGACGGGTTGGGGGGAGCTGTTTTTT
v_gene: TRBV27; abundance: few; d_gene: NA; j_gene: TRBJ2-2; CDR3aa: CASSQHTNTGELFF; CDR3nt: TGTGCCAGCAGTCAACACACAAACACCGGGGAGCTGTTTTTT
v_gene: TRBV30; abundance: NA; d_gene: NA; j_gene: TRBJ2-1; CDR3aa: CAWSVGSYNEQFF; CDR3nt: TGTGCCTGGAGTGTAGGCTCCTACAATGAGCAGTTCTTC
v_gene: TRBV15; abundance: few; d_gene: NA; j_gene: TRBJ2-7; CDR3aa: CATREDSQGSYEQYF; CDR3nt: TGTGCCACCCGGGAGGACAGTCAAGGGTCCTACGAGCAGTACTTC
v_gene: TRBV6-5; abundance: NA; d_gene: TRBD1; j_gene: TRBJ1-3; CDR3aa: CASSWNRGDTIYF; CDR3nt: TGTGCCAGCAGTTGGAACAGGGGCGACACCATATATTTT
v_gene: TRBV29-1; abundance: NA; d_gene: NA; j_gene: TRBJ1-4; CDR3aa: CSVLLPGRNEKLFF; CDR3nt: TGCAGCGTTCTCCTCCCAGGTAGAAATGAAAAACTGTTTTTT
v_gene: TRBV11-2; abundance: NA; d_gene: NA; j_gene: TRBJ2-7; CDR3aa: CASSLVLTSSEQYF; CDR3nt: TGTGCCAGCAGCTTAGTTCTGACTAGTAGCGAGCAGTACTTC
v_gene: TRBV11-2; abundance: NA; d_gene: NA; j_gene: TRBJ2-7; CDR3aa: CASRTLYEQYF; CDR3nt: TGTGCCAGTCGGACACTCTACGAGCAGTACTTC
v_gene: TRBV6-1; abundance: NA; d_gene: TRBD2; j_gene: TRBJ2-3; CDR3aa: CASTPLAATDTQYF; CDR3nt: TGTGCCAGCACCCCACTAGCGGCCACAGATACGCAGTATTTT
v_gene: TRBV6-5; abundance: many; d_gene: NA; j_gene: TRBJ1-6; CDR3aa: CASSQEANSPLHF; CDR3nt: TGTGCCAGCAGTCAGGAAGCAAATTCACCCCTCCACTTT
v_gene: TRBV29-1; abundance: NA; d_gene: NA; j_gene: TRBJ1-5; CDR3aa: CSVEGTANQPQHF; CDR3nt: TGCAGCGTTGAAGGAACAGCCAATCAGCCCCAGCATTTT
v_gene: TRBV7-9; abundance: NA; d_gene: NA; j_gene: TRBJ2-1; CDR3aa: CASSLVVGEQFF; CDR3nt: TGTGCCAGCAGCTTAGTAGTGGGTGAGCAGTTCTTC
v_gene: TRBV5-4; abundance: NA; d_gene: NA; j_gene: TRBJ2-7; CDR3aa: CASSETTGRYEQYF; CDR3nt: TGTGCCAGCAGCGAAACGACAGGCAGATACGAGCAGTACTTC
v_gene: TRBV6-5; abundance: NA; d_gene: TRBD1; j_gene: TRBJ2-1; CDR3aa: CASSYGQVNEQFF; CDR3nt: TGTGCCAGCAGTTATGGACAGGTCAATGAGCAGTTCTTC
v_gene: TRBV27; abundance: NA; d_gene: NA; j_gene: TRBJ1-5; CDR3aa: CASSFLQGGNQPQHF; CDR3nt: TGTGCCAGCAGTTTCTTGCAGGGCGGCAATCAGCCCCAGCATTTT
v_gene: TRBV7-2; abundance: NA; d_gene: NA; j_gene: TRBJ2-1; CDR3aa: CASSLRHYNEQFF; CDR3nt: TGTGCCAGCAGCTTAAGACACTACAATGAGCAGTTCTTC
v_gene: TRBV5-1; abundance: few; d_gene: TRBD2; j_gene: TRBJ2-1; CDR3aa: CASSLAGGIAGNNEQFF; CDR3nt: TGCGCCAGCAGCTTGGCCGGCGGGATAGCGGGGAACAATGAGCAGTTCTTC
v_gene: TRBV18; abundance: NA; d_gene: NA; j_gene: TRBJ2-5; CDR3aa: CASSPPPRETQYF; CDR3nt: TGTGCCAGCTCACCACCCCCCAGGGAGACCCAGTACTTC
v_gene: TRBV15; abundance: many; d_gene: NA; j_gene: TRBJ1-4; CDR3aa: CATSRFSLNEKLFF; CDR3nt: TGTGCCACCAGCAGATTCAGTCTTAATGAAAAACTGTTTTTT
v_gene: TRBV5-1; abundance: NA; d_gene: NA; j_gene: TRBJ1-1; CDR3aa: CASATQHNTEAFF; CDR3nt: TGCGCCAGCGCAACCCAGCACAACACTGAAGCTTTCTTT
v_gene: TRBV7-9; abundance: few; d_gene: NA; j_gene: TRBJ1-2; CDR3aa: CASSLGAAGYGYTF; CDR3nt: TGTGCCAGCAGCTTAGGGGCAGCCGGCTATGGCTACACCTTC
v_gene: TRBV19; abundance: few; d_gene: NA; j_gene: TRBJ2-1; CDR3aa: CASSIPPGGGSYNEQFF; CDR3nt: TGTGCCAGTAGTATTCCTCCAGGAGGGGGCTCCTACAATGAGCAGTTCTTC
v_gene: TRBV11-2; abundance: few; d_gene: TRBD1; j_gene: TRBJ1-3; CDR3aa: CASSLGTGDAGNTIYF; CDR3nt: TGTGCCAGCAGCTTAGGGACAGGGGACGCTGGAAACACCATATATTTT
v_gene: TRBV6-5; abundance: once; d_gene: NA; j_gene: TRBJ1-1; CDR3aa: CASSGRTNTEAFF; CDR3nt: TGTGCCAGCAGTGGGAGGACGAACACTGAAGCTTTCTTT
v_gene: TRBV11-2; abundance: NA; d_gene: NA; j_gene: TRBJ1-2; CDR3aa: CASSALSGVAGYTF; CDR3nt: TGTGCCAGCAGCGCTCTATCAGGAGTTGCTGGCTACACCTTC
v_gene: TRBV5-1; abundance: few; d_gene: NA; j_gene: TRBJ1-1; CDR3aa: CASSLGSGAGDKAFF; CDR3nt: TGCGCCAGCAGCTTGGGGTCAGGGGCTGGGGATAAAGCTTTCTTT
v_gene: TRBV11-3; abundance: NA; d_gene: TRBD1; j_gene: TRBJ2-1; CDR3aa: CASSPGQGSYNEQFF; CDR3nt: TGTGCCAGCAGCCCAGGACAGGGTTCCTACAATGAGCAGTTCTTC
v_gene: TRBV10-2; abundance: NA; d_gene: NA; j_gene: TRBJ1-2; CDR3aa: CASSEGRSQLGYGYTF; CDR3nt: TGCGCCAGCAGTGAGGGGAGGTCCCAACTGGGCTATGGCTACACCTTC
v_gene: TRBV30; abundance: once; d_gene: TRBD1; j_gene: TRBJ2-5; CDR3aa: CAFQGQPQETQYF; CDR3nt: TGTGCCTTCCAGGGACAGCCCCAAGAGACCCAGTACTTC
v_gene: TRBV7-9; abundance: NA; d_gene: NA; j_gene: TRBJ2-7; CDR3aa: CASSSGLGRDEQYF; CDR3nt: TGTGCCAGCAGCTCGGGTCTGGGCAGGGACGAGCAGTACTTC
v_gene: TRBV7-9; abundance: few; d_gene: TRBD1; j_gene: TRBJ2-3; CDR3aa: CASSLAGTDTDTQYF; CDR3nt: TGTGCCAGCAGCTTAGCCGGGACAGATACAGATACGCAGTATTTT
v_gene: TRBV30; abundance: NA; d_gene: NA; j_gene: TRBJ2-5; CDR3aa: CACGVSRETQYF; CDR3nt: TGTGCCTGCGGGGTTAGCAGGGAGACCCAGTACTTC
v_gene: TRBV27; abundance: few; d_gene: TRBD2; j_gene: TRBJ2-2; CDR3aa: CASSSSFGLAGTNTGELFF; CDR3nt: TGTGCCAGCAGTTCCAGCTTCGGACTAGCGGGAACGAACACCGGGGAGCTGTTTTTT
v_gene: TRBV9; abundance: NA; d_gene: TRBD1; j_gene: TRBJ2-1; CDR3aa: CASSFLGQGAYNEQFF; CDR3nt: TGTGCCAGCAGCTTTCTCGGGCAGGGGGCCTACAATGAGCAGTTCTTC
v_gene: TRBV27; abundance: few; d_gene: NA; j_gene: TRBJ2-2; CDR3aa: CASSLSGTGNTGELFF; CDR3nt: TGTGCCAGCAGTTTATCCGGGACGGGTAACACCGGGGAGCTGTTTTTT
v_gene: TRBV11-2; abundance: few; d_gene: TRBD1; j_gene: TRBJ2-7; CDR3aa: CASSLYGTESYEQYF; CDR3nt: TGTGCCAGCAGCTTATACGGGACAGAATCATACGAGCAGTACTTC
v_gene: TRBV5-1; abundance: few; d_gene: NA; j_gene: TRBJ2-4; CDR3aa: CASSRTPTQNIQYF; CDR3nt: TGCGCCAGCAGCCGCACACCTACGCAAAACATTCAGTACTTC
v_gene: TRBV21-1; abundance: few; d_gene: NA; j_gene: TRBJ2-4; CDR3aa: CASSKSRGRAKNIQYF; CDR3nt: TGTGCCAGCAGCAAATCTCGGGGCAGGGCCAAAAACATTCAGTACTTC
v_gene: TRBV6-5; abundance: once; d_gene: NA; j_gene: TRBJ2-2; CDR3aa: CASSYGGRTGELFF; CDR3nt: TGTGCCAGCAGTTACGGTGGGAGAACCGGGGAGCTGTTTTTT
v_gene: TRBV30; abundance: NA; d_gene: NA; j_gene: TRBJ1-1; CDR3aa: CAWSSSNTEAFF; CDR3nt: TGTGCCTGGAGCAGCTCGAACACTGAAGCTTTCTTT
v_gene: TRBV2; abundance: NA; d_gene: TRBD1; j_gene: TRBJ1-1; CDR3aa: CASTTGASTEAFF; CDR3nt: TGTGCCAGCACTACAGGGGCAAGCACTGAAGCTTTCTTT
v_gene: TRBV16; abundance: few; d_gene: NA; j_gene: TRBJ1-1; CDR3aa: CASSQLPLNTEAFF; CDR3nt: TGTGCCAGCAGCCAACTCCCCTTGAACACTGAAGCTTTCTTT
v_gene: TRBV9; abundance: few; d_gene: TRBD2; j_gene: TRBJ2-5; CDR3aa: CASSVEGSGIQETQYF; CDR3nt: TGTGCCAGCAGCGTAGAGGGTAGCGGGATCCAAGAGACCCAGTACTTC
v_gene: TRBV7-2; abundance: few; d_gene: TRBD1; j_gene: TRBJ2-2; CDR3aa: CASSLNFGTGMAGELFF; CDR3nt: TGTGCCAGCAGCTTAAATTTCGGGACAGGGATGGCCGGGGAGCTGTTTTTT
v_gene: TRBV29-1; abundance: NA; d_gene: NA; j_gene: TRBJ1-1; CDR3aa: CSVEGVRAAAEAFF; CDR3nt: TGCAGCGTTGAAGGAGTAAGGGCCGCGGCTGAAGCTTTCTTT